The sequence of this T cell receptor beta chain was determined in a study of T cell responses to AZD1222 COVID-19 vaccine (dated by TCRdb to the early 2020s). About the investigation overall: AZD1222 recipients given second doses at about 4 weeks or at about 12 weeks were pooled, since spike-specific TCR depth and breadth were not found to differ between the two schedules. A total of 233 trial participants underwent TCR sequencing, of whom 207 received two doses of AZD1222 and about 25 received two doses of the MenACWY control vaccine. Trial participants were enrolled by age into subgroups of 18-55, 56-69 and 70-plus years, and around 140, 26 and 57 TCR-sequenced participants, respectively, were included in these subgroups. Beyond this particular receptor, the publication reports: In the small 56-69-year group, the increase in depth fell short of significance, most likely because of low power. Reportedly, almost half of the unique spike-specific TCRs recognized epitopes lying outside the regions that are mutated in the B.1.351 and B.1.1.7 variants. CD4 TCRs associated with the vaccine covered the entire spike protein, and the dominant responses were in regions 160-218 and 743-854. Most participants were white British and females outnumbered males, and the authors suggested that clonal diversity may have been underestimated. Because no day 14 peak-response samples were available, repertoires were characterized only after the peak T cell response. Only five or six AZD1222 recipients were SARS-CoV-2 seropositive at baseline, limiting conclusions about previously exposed vaccinees. A significant rise in spike-specific TCR breadth and depth was observed after two AZD1222 doses relative to day 0 and relative to MenACWY recipients.

The CDR3 regions of human TCRbeta chains were analyzed by immunosequencing. Under the source paper's analysis protocol: Repertoire TCRs were checked for matches against a reference library of SARS-CoV-2-specific TCRs that had been generated using the MIRA antigen-specificity platform. Breadth meant the fraction of unique TCRs that were SARS-CoV-2-associated, whereas depth meant the fraction of total T cells that were SARS-CoV-2-associated. Using the MIRA data, each spike-specific TCR was assigned both to the spike region to which the TCR was reactive and to a CD4 or CD8 class. Log10-transformed breadth and depth values were compared by one-way ANOVA with Sidak's multiple comparisons tests. TCRdb carries this immuneACCESS record with in-frame sequences only. Its versions omit some clonotypes, under half of them owing to an unresolved V gene in the studies checked, with the rest unexplained. V and J calls and clone size are copied from that table; D and trimming were computed from the DNA. The sample profile shows roughly 100,000 clones; approximately 89% of them were found once. Jointly, the top ten make up over 7.5% of the sample.

As encoded in the germline V gene, CDR1 is KGHSH while CDR2 is LQKENI. V and J are trimmed by 8 bases and 6 bases, and the gene matches miss 10 bases of the junction. The CDR3 has 15 amino acids, counting the end cysteine and phenylalanine. Only the CDR3 portion is preserved as DNA: 45 bases, with reading frame beginning at the first base. The time point label corresponds to: baseline before first vaccination. The vaccinee samples were drawn from two UK trials, COV001 and COV002, one of which was a single-blind randomized controlled phase 2/3 trial testing AZD1222 (ChAdOx1 nCoV-19) in healthy adults. For TCRbeta chain sequencing, PBMC samples were collected from trial participants at day 0 and at day 28 after the second dose. A remark on this clone: Its antigen is currently not known. Base quality data are lacking; no much larger clone is found one base away.

The chain employs TRBV18 and TRBJ2-2; TRBD1 matches 9 bases in the middle. This clonotype originated in an adult in good health. The source material was peripheral blood, sampled on day 0 of AZD1222 vaccination. The CDR3 region: CASRDGTGKSGELFF. The sequenced DNA is TGTGCCAGCCGGGACGGGACAGGGAAGTCCGGGGAGCTGTTTTTT.